The 8 T cell receptor beta chains below all came from one sample that was sequenced in a study of blood T cell repertoires in COVID-19. Some clones are missing from TCRdb's copy, which holds only in-frame ones; the method was immunoSEQ multiplex PCR. The table lists about 190,000 clones, about 85% of them singletons. The specimen was peripheral blood. The receptors here all came from a young man with acute or convalescent COVID-19.

The chain is built from TRBV27 and TRBJ1-2; TRBD1 agrees at 7 bases. Germline assignment: CDR1 MNHEY and CDR2 SMNVEV (reference sequence). The V gene end was trimmed by 4 bases and the J gene end by 4 bases; junction bases not matched to a gene: 15. CDR3 length: 17 residues. This chain's CDR3 is CASSSFLRDRSIYGYTF. CDR3 bases: TGTGCCAGCAGTTCTTTTCTCCGGGACAGATCCATCTATGGCTACACCTTC.

V and J are TRBV28 and TRBJ1-5; the D is unclear. The CDR3 loop spans 11 amino acids. Between the trimmed V and J ends, which lost 6 bases and 7 bases, there was a span of 7 bases. From germline, CDR1 is MDHEN and CDR2 SYDVKM. Here the CDR3 DNA reads TGTGCCAGCAGGAAGAGGCAGCCCCAGCATTTT. Protein sequence: CASRKRQPQHF.

V and J are TRBV5-4 and TRBJ2-7; TRBD1 is a possible D gene (7 bases). Trimming shortened V by 4 bases and J by 3 bases, and 14 bases separated the two germline ends. The CDR3 covers 14 residues. Germline-derived CDR1 and CDR2 are SGHNT and YYREEE (reference sequence). This chain's CDR3 is CASSTRGEDYEQYF. Written as DNA, the CDR3 is TGTGCCAGCAGCACCAGGGGGGAAGACTACGAGCAGTACTTC.

This clone has just one count. This chain joins TRBV6-5 and TRBJ1-6, with D possibly matching TRBD1 (5 bases). V was trimmed by 7 bases and J by 4 bases, leaving 11 bases between them. This CDR3 has 14 amino acids. Germline lookup yields CDR1 MNHEY and CDR2 SVGAGI. Here the CDR3 reads CASIGQLYNSPLHF. As DNA, the CDR3 is TGTGCCAGCATAGGACAATTGTATAATTCACCCCTCCACTTT.

The J gene is TRBJ1-2, the V gene TRBV7-2; D not resolved. V was trimmed by 1 base and J by 0 bases, leaving 12 bases between them. The V gene's germline CDR1 is SGHTA and CDR2 FQGNSA. This CDR3 contains 16 residues. CDR3 DNA sequence: TGTGCCAGCAGCTTAGTGTCAGCGGGAACTAACTATGGCTACACCTTC. It yields the protein CASSLVSAGTNYGYTF.

The V gene is TRBV28, the J gene TRBJ1-3; D call uncertain. Germline V lookup: CDR1 MDHEN, CDR2 SYDVKM. Trimming removed 6 bases at V and 2 bases at J, with 8 bases between. The CDR3 runs to 13 residues. The CDR3 sequence is CASSQFAGNTIYF. The CDR3 DNA reads TGTGCCAGCAGCCAGTTTGCTGGAAACACCATATATTTT.

The rearrangement joins TRBV27 to TRBJ1-2; D ambiguous. The germline V gene has CDR1 MNHEY and CDR2 SMNVEV (reference sequence). Trimming stripped 0 bases from V and 6 bases from J, with 23 bases between. CDR3 size: 18 residues. Written as DNA, the CDR3 is TGTGCCAGCAGTTTATCGAGGCTTCGGTCCGCCTCGACTCATGGCTACACCTTC. Its translation: CASSLSRLRSASTHGYTF.

The gene calls are TRBV15 and TRBJ1-2; the D is unclear. This CDR3 spans 12 amino acids. Germline V CDR1 and CDR2: LNHNV, YYDKDF (reference sequence). The germline V and J ends were trimmed by 0 bases and 8 bases, with 7 bases remaining between them. In DNA form, the CDR3 reads TGTGCCACCAGCAGAGATCTGAGGGGCTACACCTTC. Amino acid sequence: CATSRDLRGYTF.